This T cell receptor (beta chain) was sequenced in a study of T cell responses to AZD1222 COVID-19 vaccine (dated by TCRdb to about 2021). Some background on the complete study: TCR sequencing covered over 230 trial participants: 200 to 220 given two doses of AZD1222 and 26 given two doses of MenACWY control vaccine. Enrollment into the trials was organized by age into subgroups of 18-55, 56-69 and 70-plus years, and those subgroups contained roughly 160, 29 and 62 TCR-sequenced participants, respectively. The study at large found these results: After two AZD1222 doses, spike-specific TCR breadth and depth were significantly higher than at day 0 and than in MenACWY recipients. Epitopes outside the regions mutated in the B.1.351 and B.1.1.7 variants were reportedly recognized by nearly half of the unique spike-specific TCRs. Because no day 14 peak-response samples were available, the repertoires could be characterized only after the peak T cell response. Most participants were white British and females outnumbered males, and the authors suggested that clonal diversity may have been underestimated. CD4 TCRs associated with the vaccine covered the entire spike protein, and the dominant responses were in regions 160-218 and 743-854. The 56-69-year group was small, and its depth increase did not reach significance, likely because of low power. Conclusions about previously exposed vaccinees are limited because only a handful of AZD1222 recipients were SARS-CoV-2 seropositive at baseline.

Concerning this clone itself: The specificity of this receptor is unknown. No qualities accompany the bases; no much larger clone lies one base away.

According to the study, the label for this sample's time point signals: about 28 days (+/-7) after the second vaccine dose. Because spike-specific TCR depth and breadth did not differ between the two schedules, AZD1222 recipients who got a second dose at roughly 4 weeks were pooled with those who got a second dose at roughly 12 weeks. The vaccinee samples were drawn from two UK trials, COV001 and COV002, one of which was a single-blind randomized controlled phase 2/3 trial testing AZD1222 (ChAdOx1 nCoV-19) in healthy adults. Trial participant PBMC samples were collected at day 0 and day 28 after the second dose for TCRbeta chain sequencing. As encoded in the germline V gene, CDR1 is MNHNS while CDR2 is SASEGT. The germline V and J ends show losses of 0 bases and 1 base respectively, and no gene match explains 7 bases of the junction. Measured from the cysteine to the phenylalanine, the CDR3 is 19 residues long. The read is trimmed to its CDR3 DNA, 57 bases read in frame from base 1.

The CDR3 regions of human TCRbeta chains were subjected to immunosequencing. Per the source publication's procedure: TCRs in the repertoires were matched against a reference library of SARS-CoV-2-specific TCRs that had been generated with the MIRA antigen-specificity platform. Breadth was defined as the fraction of unique TCRs that were SARS-CoV-2-associated, and depth was defined as the fraction of total T cells that were SARS-CoV-2-associated. Using the MIRA data, every spike-specific TCR was mapped to the spike region that the TCR reacted to and assigned to either a CD4 or a CD8 class. Log10-transformed breadth and depth values were compared by one-way ANOVA with Sidak's multiple comparisons tests. Not all clones reach the TCRdb copy of this immuneACCESS table, which keeps in-frame sequences only. Checked studies attribute under half of the gap to unresolved V genes and leave the rest unexplained. The DNA gave D and trimming, while V, J and clone size come from that table. For this sample the table gives about 180,000 clones, of which approximately 94% were detected only once. Clones ranked in the top ten supply around 1.6% of the sample.

Sample: peripheral blood, taken 28 days after the second AZD1222 dose. This clonotype was sampled from an adult who received the AZD1222 COVID-19 vaccine. Rearrangement joined TRBV6-1 to TRBJ2-6; 9 junctional bases match TRBD1. The bases read TGTGCCAGCAGTGAAGCGGGGACAGGGTCTTCTTCTGGGGCCAACGTCCTGACTTTC. This translates into CASSEAGTGSSSGANVLTF.